These 18 T cell receptor beta chains came from one sample sequenced in a study of T cell responses to AZD1222 COVID-19 vaccine. Profiled with immunoSEQ multiplex PCR; TCRdb holds only in-frame clones, not every one. The sample records some 150,000 clones, 90% being singletons. The sample consisted of peripheral blood, taken on day 0 of AZD1222 vaccination. These receptors all stem from an adult in good health.

The J gene is TRBJ1-1, the V gene TRBV18; D may be TRBD1 (5 bases). Germline V gives CDR1 KGHSH, CDR2 LQKENI. The V end lost 2 bases, the J end lost 1 base, and 5 bases lay between the germline ends. There are 13 residues in the CDR3. CDR3 coding DNA: TGTGCCAGCTCACCAACAGGGAACACTGAAGCTTTCTTT. Protein: CASSPTGNTEAFF.

This clone was counted a few times. The gene calls are TRBV27 and TRBJ2-7; D remains ambiguous. The CDR3 contains 13 residues. Germline V gene sequence: CDR1 MNHEY, CDR2 SMNVEV (reference sequence). V lost 8 bases, J lost 3 bases, and 14 bases lay in between. CDR3 protein: CASAQSAHYEQYF. DNA of the CDR3: TGTGCCAGCGCCCAGAGCGCGCACTACGAGCAGTACTTC.

The CDR3 protein is CASSDLGGQPQHF. The CDR3, as DNA: TGTGCCAGCAGTGACCTGGGAGGTCAGCCCCAGCATTTT. The chain joins TRBV2 to TRBJ1-5, with D unresolved. V was clipped by 3 bases and J by 6 bases, with 9 bases between them. The CDR3 is made up of 13 amino acids. Germline assignment: CDR1 SNHLY and CDR2 FYNNEI.

This clone was seen only a few times. The DNA for the CDR3 is TGTGCCAGCAGCACATACGGATTCGACAGGGGTATGTCCTACGAGCAGTACTTC. Encoded protein: CASSTYGFDRGMSYEQYF. The chain joins TRBV28 to TRBJ2-7; TRBD1 matches 8 bases. This CDR3 comprises 18 residues. Germline V gene data show CDR1 as MDHEN and CDR2 as SYDVKM. J gave up 1 base and V 6 bases, and 17 bases lay outside the gene matches.

The chain is built from TRBV6-6 and TRBJ2-4; TRBD2 is a possible D gene (7 bases). The CDR3 contains 20 residues. Per the germline V gene, CDR1 is MNHNY and CDR2 is SVGAGI (reference sequence). Trimming cost V 6 bases and J 0 bases, with 27 bases left between them. Here the CDR3 DNA reads TGTGCCAGCAGCCTACGGAAGAGGGGGGGCCTCGAATTAGCCAAAAACATTCAGTACTTC. This encodes CASSLRKRGGLELAKNIQYF.

The chain employs TRBV10-2 and TRBJ1-6, with D possibly matching TRBD1 (5 bases). Germline-derived CDR1 and CDR2 are WSHSY and SAAADI. The V end lost 7 bases, the J end lost 13 bases, and 14 bases lay between the germline ends. There are 12 residues in the CDR3. DNA for the CDR3: TGCGCCAGCAACCAGGGTTCCGCCCCCCTCCACTTT. Its protein product is CASNQGSAPLHF.

The V gene is TRBV4-3, the J gene TRBJ1-2; D ambiguous. Germline assignment: CDR1 LGHNA and CDR2 YSLEER. Trimming shortened V by 4 bases and J by 0 bases, and 9 bases separated the two germline ends. The CDR3 consists of 14 residues. DNA of the CDR3: TGCGCCAGCAGCCCCAGGAAGGCTAACTATGGCTACACCTTC. Translated, it gives CASSPRKANYGYTF.

CDR3 residues: CASSPRSFPNTEAFF. CDR3 sequence (DNA): TGTGCCAGCTCACCGAGGAGTTTCCCGAACACTGAAGCTTTCTTT. V and J are TRBV18 and TRBJ1-1; D gene unclear. Trimming pared 3 bases from V and 1 base from J, leaving 12 bases between. The CDR3 has 15 amino acids. Germline V gene data show CDR1 as KGHSH and CDR2 as LQKENI.

The rearrangement links TRBV7-3 to TRBJ2-1, with 11 bases fitting TRBD2. Trimming cost V 6 bases and J 3 bases; bases outside gene matches: 13. Germline lookup yields CDR1 SGHTA and CDR2 FQGTGA. This CDR3 is 18 amino acids long. The DNA for the CDR3 is TGTGCCAGCAGTCCGAGTACTACTAGCGGGAGTTTCTACAATGAGCAGTTCTTC. Translation: CASSPSTTSGSFYNEQFF.

The CDR3 is CASSPQSGGYQPQHF. Written as DNA, the CDR3 is TGTGCCAGCAGTCCCCAATCGGGGGGCTATCAGCCCCAGCATTTT. V is TRBV28 and J is TRBJ1-5; D possibly corresponds to TRBD1 (6 bases). Deletions cut 5 bases from V and 5 bases from J, with 16 bases between. CDR3 length: 15 amino acids. Germline loops: CDR1 MDHEN, CDR2 SYDVKM.

This sequence joins TRBV9 and TRBJ1-2; 7 bases match TRBD1. V lost 3 bases, J lost 4 bases, and 9 bases stayed unmatched. The CDR3 is made up of 15 amino acids. Germline V gene lookup returns CDR1 SGDLS and CDR2 YYNGEE. The CDR3 coding sequence is TGTGCCAGCAGCGCCGCCCGAACAGGGGTCTATGGCTACACCTTC. It codes for CASSAARTGVYGYTF.

The chain recombines TRBV6-5 with TRBJ1-2, with 10 nucleotides matching TRBD1. Germline V gene sequence: CDR1 MNHEY, CDR2 SVGAGI. The ends lost 2 bases at V and 7 bases at J; junction bases unmatched: 10. The CDR3 is made up of 16 amino acids. The CDR3 loop reads CASSYGGQGRVGGYTF. CDR3 in DNA: TGTGCCAGCAGTTACGGGGGACAGGGGCGCGTGGGTGGCTACACCTTC.

The V call is TRBV24-1, the J call TRBJ2-1, with 7 nucleotides matching TRBD2. The CDR3 is 16 residues long. J was trimmed by 0 bases and V by 4 bases; bases with no gene match: 5. Germline CDR1 is KGHDR and CDR2 is SFDVKD. The CDR3 region has the DNA TGTGCCACCAGTGACCCTCTAGCGGACTCCTACAATGAGCAGTTCTTC. Translating it yields CATSDPLADSYNEQFF.

The chain combines TRBV28 with TRBJ1-4; a weak D match, TRBD1 (6 bases). CDR1 and CDR2 (germline): MDHEN, SYDVKM. Trimming shortened V by 2 bases and J by 1 base, and 11 bases separated the two germline ends. The CDR3 sequence is 16 residues long. The CDR3 DNA sequence: TGTGCCAGCAGTTTAGCAGGGGTAGGAACTAATGAAAAACTGTTTTTT. This gives the protein CASSLAGVGTNEKLFF.

The CDR3 sequence: CASSSGTGDYEQYF. In nucleotides, the CDR3 is TGTGCCAGTAGTTCCGGGACAGGGGACTACGAGCAGTACTTC. V gene TRBV19 combines with J gene TRBJ2-7; TRBD1 matches 10 bases. The CDR3 has 14 residues. With 5 bases clipped from V and 3 bases from J, the junction kept 4 bases outside the gene matches. Germline CDR1 LNHDA, CDR2 SQIVND (reference sequence).

This chain connects TRBV4-1 to TRBJ2-1; 12 bases match TRBD2. Germline V gives CDR1 MGHRA, CDR2 YSYEKL. The CDR3 extends over 17 amino acids. Unmatched junction bases numbered 5, after V lost 3 bases and J lost 2 bases. The CDR3 reads CASSQTLAGGPYNEQFF. DNA for the CDR3: TGCGCCAGCAGCCAGACCCTAGCGGGAGGGCCCTACAATGAGCAGTTCTTC.

The CDR3 DNA is TGTGCCAGCAGTCCCAAAGCGTTTACCGGGACAGGGGTTCATGGCTACACCTTC. This sequence encodes CASSPKAFTGTGVHGYTF. This chain joins TRBV28 and TRBJ1-2, with TRBD1 identical over 10 bases. J gave up 6 bases and V 5 bases, and 18 bases lay outside the gene matches. Germline CDR1 is MDHEN and CDR2 is SYDVKM. The CDR3 sequence is 18 residues long.

The CDR3, as DNA: TGTGCCAGCAGTGCCGGGACAGGGGGCTACAATGAGCAGTTCTTC. This codes for CASSAGTGGYNEQFF. This chain uses TRBV27 with TRBJ2-1; TRBD1 matches 11 bases. The CDR3 has 15 residues. CDR1 is MNHEY and CDR2 is SMNVEV in the germline V gene (reference sequence). The V segment lost 5 bases and the J segment 3 bases; nucleotides outside the gene matches: 3.